This T cell receptor (beta chain) comes out of a study of blood T cells in healthy people across ages. Findings of the study overall: The study found TCR beta diversity correlated strongly with naive T cell percentage. Significant beta diversity loss was already apparent by age about 39, declining roughly linearly. Long-lived donors had more naive CD4+ cells and higher diversity than aged donors.

This clonotype was recorded once. The target antigen is unknown. V lost 6 bases, J lost 3 bases, and 11 bases stayed unmatched. In germline, CDR1 is MNHEY, CDR2 SVGEGT. The CDR3 covers 18 residues. The second PCR ran roughly 7 to 12 cycles with a sample-barcoded 5' primer and J-beta primers. MiXCR, applied by TCRdb to the 5' RACE reads, yields one record per CDR3 protein. This table has roughly 1,800,000 distinct CDR3 sequences, around 50% appearing once. The source is a woman aged 35 to 49 in good health. The specimen sequenced was blood. The chain carries TRBV6-2 or TRBV6-3 and TRBJ2-5; 15 bases align to TRBD2. CDR3: CASSSWTSGGAAEETQYF. The CDR3 nucleotides read TGTGCCAGCAGCTCTTGGACTAGCGGGGGGGCCGCCGAAGAGACCCAGTACTTC.